The T cell receptor beta chain under discussion was sequenced for a study of T cells in Graves' hyperthyroidism and ophthalmopathy. Study-level findings and limits: In validation, the model predicted ophthalmopathy. These predictions came a median 6.5 months before onset.

CDR1 is SGHVS, CDR2 FQNEAQ, per germline. V shed 5 bases and J 2 bases; nucleotides not matched to a gene: 4. This CDR3 is 15 amino acids long. The study left out patients who had uncontrolled infection, other autoimmune disease, pregnancy or lactation. For the diagnoses, clinical symptoms, serum thyroxine and TRAb, thyroid ultrasound and orbital computed tomography were used. Points on this clonotype: Its target is not known.

What was amplified from RNA transcripts were TCR beta CDR3 regions. A first-round RT-PCR of the TCR CDR3 used the HTBI primer set. TCRdb fed the multiplex PCR reads into MiXCR, producing one record per CDR3 protein. The data contain more than 650,000 distinct CDR3 sequences, 12% to 15% of them singletons. The sample taken for sequencing was blood. The sequence was obtained from a woman between 18 and 29 years old with Graves' hyperthyroidism. The chain carries TRBV7-8 and TRBJ2-1; 9 nucleotides line up with TRBD1. The CDR3 DNA follows: TGTGCCAGCAGCGGACAGGGGTTTACCTACAATGAGCAGTTCTTC. Amino acid sequence: CASSGQGFTYNEQFF. The full variable domain, in which reference TRBV7-8 and TRBJ2-1 provide the parts outside the CDR3, is GAGVSQSPRYKVAKRGQDVALRCDPISGHVSLFWYQQALGQGPEFLTYFQNEAQLDKSGLPSDRFFAERPEGSVSTLKIQRTQQEDSAVYLCASSGQGFTYNEQFFGPGTRLTVL.